This TCR beta chain is drawn from a study of cytomegalovirus exposure and HLA in healthy donors. The study's findings and limits: Productive rates of about 90% or about 30% were seen for most TCR beta V segments in an earlier analysis. A later analysis reported that several of the most significant clusters appeared to be linked to common viral pathogens, among them Epstein-Barr virus.

This clone was observed a single time. The antigen is undetermined. PCR employed 60 Vbeta and 13 Jbeta primers. Repertoires were generated with immunoSEQ multiplex PCR, while TCRdb's copy carries only in-frame clones and drops some. The sample comprises about 110,000 clones, about 80% of which are singletons, and 2.5% to 3.5% rests with the top ten. Sequenced sample: PBMCs. This receptor was obtained from a woman in her fifties or sixties in good health and CMV-seropositive.

The CDR3 spells CATRTTGLNTGELFF. The CDR3 DNA sequence: TGTGCCACCAGAACGACAGGGCTGAACACCGGGGAGCTGTTTTTT. J is TRBJ2-2 and V is TRBV15, with 7 bases lining up with TRBD1. The CDR3 extends over 15 amino acids. The V segment lost 6 bases and the J segment 1 base; nucleotides outside the gene matches: 5. The germline gives CDR1 LNHNV, CDR2 YYDKDF (reference sequence).